The 27 T cell receptor beta chains below come from one sample, sequenced in a study of blood T cell repertoires in COVID-19. Using immunoSEQ multiplex PCR, the repertoire was profiled, and TCRdb retains in-frame clones only, with some absent. This sample has about 240,000 clones, with 82% found just once. Sequenced: peripheral blood. These receptors were taken from a woman of 80 years or more with COVID-19, enrolled during active disease.

The J gene is TRBJ1-2, the V gene TRBV30; D unresolved. With 2 bases removed from V and 0 bases from J, the gap between germline ends came to 7 bases. The CDR3 loop spans 13 amino acids. Germline V lookup: CDR1 GTSNPN, CDR2 SVGIG (reference sequence). Here the CDR3 reads CAWSYLANYGYTF. CDR3 coding DNA: TGTGCCTGGAGTTACTTAGCTAACTATGGCTACACCTTC.

The J gene is TRBJ1-1, the V gene TRBV9; 9 nucleotides line up with TRBD1. Germline V CDR1 and CDR2: SGDLS, YYNGEE. The V gene end was trimmed by 3 bases and the J gene end by 7 bases; junction bases not matched to a gene: 10. The CDR3 extends over 15 amino acids. The CDR3 DNA reads as TGTGCCAGCAGCGCCGTGGGGACAGGGACTGGTGAAGCTTTCTTT. Amino acid sequence: CASSAVGTGTGEAFF. Full variable domain (rest looked up from reference TRBV9 and TRBJ1-1): DSGVTQTPKHLITATGQRVTLRCSPRSGDLSVYWYQQSLDQGLQFLIQYYNGEERAKGNILERFSAQQFPDLHSELNLSSLELGDSALYFCASSAVGTGTGEAFFGQGTRLTVV.

V is TRBV11-2 and J is TRBJ1-5, with D unclear. Germline V gene data show CDR1 as SGHAT and CDR2 as FQNNGV. This CDR3 has 15 residues. V gave up 1 base and J gave up 1 base, with 8 bases separating them. The CDR3: CASSLGGSSNQPQHF. DNA of the CDR3: TGTGCCAGCAGCTTAGGTGGGAGCAGCAATCAGCCCCAGCATTTT.

This chain links TRBV24-1 with TRBJ2-2, with D uncertain. CDR1 is KGHDR and CDR2 is SFDVKD in the germline V gene. This CDR3 has 12 amino acids. The V and J ends lost 1 base and 8 bases respectively, with 4 bases between them. In DNA form, the CDR3 reads TGTGCCACCAGTGATTTTTCAGGGGAGCTGTTTTTT. Encoded protein: CATSDFSGELFF.

The chain joins TRBV7-2 to TRBJ1-1; 7 positions agree with TRBD1. The CDR3 sequence is 14 residues long. CDR1 is SGHTA and CDR2 is FQGNSA in the germline V gene. V dropped 4 bases and J dropped 8; count of bases not matched to a gene: 10. The CDR3 protein is CASSSGQVSSEAFF. The CDR3 DNA sequence: TGTGCCAGCAGCTCCGGACAGGTATCGTCCGAAGCTTTCTTT.

V is TRBV5-4 and J is TRBJ1-2; a possible D gene is TRBD1 (5 bases). Germline values: CDR1 SGHNT, CDR2 YYREEE (reference sequence). V was pared by 4 bases and J by 6 bases, with 19 bases between. The CDR3 loop spans 15 amino acids. The DNA for the CDR3 is TGTGCCAGCAGCCCGATGACTCAGGGAGGCCATGGCTACACCTTC. Protein product: CASSPMTQGGHGYTF.

V is TRBV7-3 and J is TRBJ1-1; D call uncertain. CDR1 SGHTA and CDR2 FQGTGA come from the germline V gene. The CDR3 runs to 13 residues. With 2 bases removed from V and 0 bases from J, the gap between germline ends came to 4 bases. The CDR3 nucleotides read TGTGCCAGCAGCTTAGAGATGAACACTGAAGCTTTCTTT. It specifies CASSLEMNTEAFF.

This chain joins TRBV2 and TRBJ2-7; D is undetermined. With 5 bases removed from V and 0 bases from J, the gap between germline ends came to 5 bases. The CDR3 covers 12 residues. Per the germline V gene, CDR1 is SNHLY and CDR2 is FYNNEI. The chain's CDR3 is CASSPSSYEQYF. The CDR3 bases are TGTGCCAGCAGTCCTAGCTCCTACGAGCAGTACTTC.

This rearrangement joins TRBV7-9 to TRBJ2-3; D is possibly TRBD1 (6 bases). Germline lookup yields CDR1 SEHNR and CDR2 FQNEAQ (reference sequence). This CDR3 has 15 residues. V was trimmed by 4 bases and J by 0 bases, leaving 11 bases between them. The CDR3 DNA reads as TGTGCCAGCAGCTCAGACAGGACTAGCACAGATACGCAGTATTTT. Its translation is CASSSDRTSTDTQYF.

The rearrangement links TRBV27 to TRBJ2-5; TRBD1 agrees at 7 bases. V lost 4 bases and J lost 7; bases outside the gene matches: 9. CDR1 is MNHEY, CDR2 SMNVEV, per germline (reference sequence). The CDR3 consists of 14 residues. CDR3 region: CASSSQGQLGTQYF. CDR3 DNA sequence: TGTGCCAGCAGTTCCCAGGGACAGCTAGGGACCCAGTACTTC.

The chain joins TRBV5-1 to TRBJ2-7; 9 bases are a match to TRBD2. V trimming: 0 bases; J trimming: 7 bases; junction bases outside the gene matches: 26. The CDR3 runs 21 residues. Germline values: CDR1 SGHRS, CDR2 YFSETQ. The CDR3 nucleotides read TGCGCCAGCAGCTTGGGAGTCGCGGGTCTAGCGGGACAAGCCCATATGGGAGAGCAGTACTTC. It is translated as CASSLGVAGLAGQAHMGEQYF. Variable domain in full (rest from reference TRBV5-1 and TRBJ2-7): KAGVTQTPRYLIKTRGQQVTLSCSPISGHRSVSWYQQTPGQGLQFLFEYFSETQRNKGNFPGRFSGRQFSNSRSEMNVSTLELGDSALYLCASSLGVAGLAGQAHMGEQYFGPGTRLTVT.

This chain joins TRBV18 and TRBJ1-1; 9 bases line up with TRBD1. The CDR3 is 15 residues long. V was pared by 6 bases and J by 2 bases, with 7 bases of the junction left unmatched. The germline CDR1 and CDR2 sequences are KGHSH and LQKENI. For the CDR3, the DNA is TGTGCCAGCTCCCCGGGACAGGGACTAAACACTGAAGCTTTCTTT. Translation gives CASSPGQGLNTEAFF.

The J gene is TRBJ2-7, the V gene TRBV5-4, with 7 bases lining up with TRBD1. With V trimmed by 0 bases and J by 2 bases, 5 bases remained unmatched. Germline lookup yields CDR1 SGHNT and CDR2 YYREEE (reference sequence). This CDR3 has 15 amino acids. CDR3: CASSLDRGRTYEQYF. As DNA, the CDR3 is TGTGCCAGCAGCTTGGACAGGGGTCGAACCTACGAGCAGTACTTC.

The gene calls are TRBV25-1 and TRBJ1-6; possibly TRBD1 for D (5 bases). V was clipped by 7 bases and J by 19 bases, with 20 bases between them. In germline, CDR1 is MGHDK, CDR2 SYGVNS. CDR3 length: 12 residues. CDR3 sequence: CASTPRAGPVHF. For the CDR3, the DNA is TGTGCCAGCACCCCCCGGGCAGGGCCCGTGCACTTT.

This rearrangement joins TRBV6-5 to TRBJ1-5; TRBD1 might be the D (5 bases). Germline CDR1 reads MNHEY; CDR2 reads SVGAGI. Trimming shortened V by 6 bases and J by 3 bases, and 15 bases separated the two germline ends. The CDR3 loop spans 15 amino acids. CDR3 sequence: CASSPSRGTNQPQHF. CDR3 bases: TGTGCCAGCAGCCCCTCGCGCGGGACCAATCAGCCCCAGCATTTT.

In the case of this clone: The sample has other DNA sequences that encode this CDR3 too. The gene calls are TRBV7-2 and TRBJ2-1, with TRBD2 matching 14 bases. Trimming took 5 bases from V and 7 from J; bases not matched to a gene: 4. Looked up from germline, CDR1 is SGHTA and CDR2 is FQGNSA. The CDR3 runs to 15 residues. The CDR3 loop reads CASSLGLAGGNEQFF. The CDR3 nucleotides are TGTGCCAGCAGCCTAGGACTAGCGGGAGGAAATGAGCAGTTCTTC.

This rearrangement joins TRBV9 to TRBJ1-6; D might be TRBD1 (6 bases). V lost 0 bases and J 8 bases, leaving 12 bases between the germline ends. Per the germline V gene, CDR1 is SGDLS and CDR2 is YYNGEE. The CDR3 runs 15 residues. CDR3 nucleotide sequence: TGTGCCAGCAGCGTAGCGGGGAACAGGGATTCACCCCTCCACTTT. Translating it yields CASSVAGNRDSPLHF.

The chain links TRBV3-1 (or the pseudogene TRBV3-2) to TRBJ2-1; TRBD2 agrees at 10 bases. The CDR3 runs 16 residues. Trimming at V came to 3 bases and at J to 7 bases, leaving 9 bases not matched to a gene. Per the germline V gene, CDR1 is LGHDT and CDR2 is YNNKEL (reference sequence). CDR3 DNA: TGTGCCAGCAGCCAGGATTATACTAGCGGGAAAAATGAGCAGTTCTTC. As protein: CASSQDYTSGKNEQFF.

This clone occurred a few times. The chain carries TRBV28 and TRBJ2-7; 10 bases map to TRBD2. Germline V gene sequence: CDR1 MDHEN, CDR2 SYDVKM. V was pared by 9 bases and J by 6 bases, with 17 bases of the junction left unmatched. The CDR3 is 16 residues long. DNA of the CDR3: TGTGCCAGTACCCCCGGGGGACCTAGCGGGAGTGGCGAGCAGTACTTC. Its translation is CASTPGGPSGSGEQYF.

V and J are TRBV30 and TRBJ2-3; weak D call: TRBD1 (5 bases). Trimming stripped 3 bases from V and 3 bases from J, with 16 bases between. This CDR3 region has 15 residues. Germline CDR1 is GTSNPN and CDR2 is SVGIG (reference sequence). CDR3 sequence reads: CAWRPQAQHTDTQYF. For the CDR3, the DNA is TGTGCCTGGAGACCACAGGCTCAACATACAGATACGCAGTATTTT.

The CDR3 coding sequence is TGTGCCAGCTCCCAACTAGAAAGCTCCTACAATGAGCAGTTCTTC. This encodes CASSQLESSYNEQFF. The rearrangement joins TRBV18 to TRBJ2-1; D is possibly TRBD2 (5 bases). The CDR3 has 15 amino acids. Looked up from germline, CDR1 is KGHSH and CDR2 is LQKENI. The ends were cut back, 6 bases at V and 0 bases at J, with 12 bases in the middle.

This clone occurred once. The gene calls are TRBV3-1 (or the pseudogene TRBV3-2) and TRBJ1-2; D is perhaps TRBD1 (6 bases). Germline V gene lookup returns CDR1 LGHDT and CDR2 YNNKEL (reference sequence). V lost 4 bases and J 2 bases, leaving 8 bases between the germline ends. The CDR3 spans 13 residues. In DNA, the CDR3 is TGTGCCAGCAGCCCCCAGGGGAACTATGGCTACACCTTC. This sequence encodes CASSPQGNYGYTF.

The chain combines TRBV7-8 with TRBJ2-7; 8 bases line up with TRBD1. The CDR3 loop spans 13 amino acids. V was clipped by 3 bases and J by 4 bases; unmatched bases: 2. In germline, CDR1 is SGHVS, CDR2 FQNEAQ. This chain's CDR3 is CASSFRQGYEQYF. The CDR3 DNA is TGTGCCAGCAGCTTTAGACAGGGGTACGAGCAGTACTTC.

The sample holds a few counts of this clone. This chain uses TRBV18 with TRBJ1-1; TRBD1 might be the D (6 bases). The V end was cut by 6 bases, the J end by 1 base, with 9 bases between. Germline CDR1 is KGHSH and CDR2 is LQKENI. This CDR3 spans 13 amino acids. This chain's CDR3 is CASSLGANTEAFF. The CDR3 coding sequence is TGTGCCAGCTCGCTGGGGGCGAACACTGAAGCTTTCTTT.

This rearrangement joins TRBV24-1 to TRBJ1-2, with 9 bases identical to TRBD1. The V gene end was trimmed by 5 bases and the J gene end by 6 bases; junction bases not matched to a gene: 3. The germline V gene has CDR1 KGHDR and CDR2 SFDVKD. The CDR3 runs to 13 residues. CDR3 sequence: CATSGGTGNGYTF. The CDR3 DNA follows: TGTGCCACCAGTGGCGGGACAGGGAATGGCTACACCTTC.

The rearrangement uses TRBV9 and TRBJ1-6, with D maybe TRBD1 (6 bases). The V gene lost 1 base and the J gene lost 10 bases, with 12 bases spanning the gap. The CDR3 sequence is 14 residues long. Germline V gene sequence: CDR1 SGDLS, CDR2 YYNGEE. The DNA of the CDR3 is TGTGCCAGCAGCGTAACAGGGTTAGAGTCACCCCTCCACTTT. This translates into CASSVTGLESPLHF.

The chain recombines TRBV24-1 with TRBJ2-1; 12 nucleotides match TRBD2. Unmatched junction bases numbered 7, after V lost 4 bases and J lost 4 bases. Germline V gives CDR1 KGHDR, CDR2 SFDVKD. The CDR3 length is 17 residues. The CDR3 is CATSDYTTSGRYNEQFF. The CDR3 nucleotides read TGTGCCACCAGTGACTATACGACTAGCGGGAGATACAATGAGCAGTTCTTC.